This T cell receptor beta chain was sequenced during a study of cytomegalovirus exposure and HLA in healthy donors. Repertoires were generated with immunoSEQ multiplex PCR, while TCRdb's copy carries only in-frame clones and drops some. The profile covers roughly 150,000 clones, with 80% to 85% appearing a single time and roughly a tenth taken by the ten largest. V lost 7 bases to trimming and J lost 2 bases; unmatched junction nucleotides: 3. Germline V gives CDR1 SQVTM, CDR2 ANQGSEA. There are 13 residues in the CDR3. It was the 120-subject validation cohort, separate from the roughly 700-subject first cohort, to which the donors belonged.

The source material was PBMCs. The TCR originated in a man aged 25 to 40 in good health and CMV-seropositive. V gene TRBV29-1 combines with J gene TRBJ2-1; TRBD1 matches at 9 bases. CDR3 region: CSADRGTYNEQFF. Here the CDR3 DNA reads TGCAGCGCAGACAGGGGGACCTACAATGAGCAGTTCTTC.